Given below is one TCR beta chain in context. Its antigen is currently unknown. This entry is derived from a study of T-cell reconstitution after alpha-beta-depleted transplantation in children. General study results and limits: Approximately two months post-transplant, alpha-beta T cells reportedly originated from several hundred expanded graft clones. T-cell counts and diversity at one year following transplant were attributed mainly to newly produced T cells.

Molecular barcoding with unique molecular identifiers was used for the TCRbeta library. TCRdb analysed the PCR reads with MiXCR anew, one entry per CDR3 protein. The sample contains nearly 350,000 distinct CDR3 sequences, roughly 16% of which appear only once. This receptor was identified in a male patient aged 2 to 10 who had a stem cell transplant for acute lymphoblastic leukemia, so the T cells may come from the graft donor. The material was PBMCs, mostly from graft donor cells, obtained 360 days after TCRalphabeta/CD19-depleted stem cell transplant.

The CDR3 loop reads CASSVERAASYNSPLHF. CDR3 nucleotide sequence: TGTGCCAGCAGCGTAGAGCGGGCAGCTTCCTATAATTCACCCCTCCACTTT. The chain recombines TRBV9 with TRBJ1-6; the D is unclear. Trimming took 0 bases from V and 1 from J, leaving 11 bases between them. Germline CDR1 SGDLS, CDR2 YYNGEE. This CDR3 has 17 residues.